This record looks at one TCR beta chain sequence and its context. What it binds is unknown. The entry originates in a study of T cell responses to AZD1222 COVID-19 vaccine. The overall study: Whether given at about 4 or about 12 weeks, second doses were pooled. Regarding the study as a whole: As reported, nearly half of all spike-specific TCRs target variant regions that are unmutated.

Assay used: immunoSEQ multiplex PCR; TCRdb lists only in-frame clones, some missing. The table includes fewer than 120,000 clones, approximately 90% detected once. The germline V and J ends were trimmed by 3 bases and 3 bases, with 12 bases remaining between them. Germline assignment: CDR1 SGHAT and CDR2 FQDESV (reference sequence). CDR3 length: 15 residues. This TCR was recovered from an adult in good health. The specimen was peripheral blood, collected on day 0 of AZD1222 vaccination. J is TRBJ2-4 and V is TRBV11-1, with a possible D match to TRBD2 (7 bases). Here the CDR3 reads CASSLGGQGKNIQYF. DNA for the CDR3: TGTGCCAGCAGCTTGGGGGGGCAGGGCAAAAACATTCAGTACTTC.